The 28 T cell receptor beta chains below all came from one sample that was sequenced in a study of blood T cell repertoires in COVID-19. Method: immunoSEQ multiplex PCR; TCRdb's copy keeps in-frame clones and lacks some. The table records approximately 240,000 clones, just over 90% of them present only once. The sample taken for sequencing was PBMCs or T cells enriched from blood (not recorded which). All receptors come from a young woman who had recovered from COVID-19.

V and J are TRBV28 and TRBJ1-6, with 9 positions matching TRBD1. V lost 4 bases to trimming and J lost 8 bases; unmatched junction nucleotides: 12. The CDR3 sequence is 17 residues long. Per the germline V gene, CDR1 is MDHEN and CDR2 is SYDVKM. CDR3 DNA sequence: TGTGCCAGCAGTTCCCGACGACAGGGGGTTCTCTATTCACCCCTCCACTTT. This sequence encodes CASSSRRQGVLYSPLHF.

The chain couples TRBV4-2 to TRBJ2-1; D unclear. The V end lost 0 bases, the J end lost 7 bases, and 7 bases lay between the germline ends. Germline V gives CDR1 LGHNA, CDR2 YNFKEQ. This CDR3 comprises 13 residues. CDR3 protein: CASSQDARNEQFF. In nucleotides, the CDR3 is TGTGCCAGCAGCCAAGATGCCCGGAATGAGCAGTTCTTC.

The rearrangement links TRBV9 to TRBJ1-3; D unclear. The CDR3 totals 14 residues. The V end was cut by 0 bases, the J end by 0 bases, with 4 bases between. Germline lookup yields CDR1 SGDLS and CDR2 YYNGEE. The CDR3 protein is CASSVESSGNTIYF. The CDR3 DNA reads TGTGCCAGCAGCGTAGAGAGCTCTGGAAACACCATATATTTT.

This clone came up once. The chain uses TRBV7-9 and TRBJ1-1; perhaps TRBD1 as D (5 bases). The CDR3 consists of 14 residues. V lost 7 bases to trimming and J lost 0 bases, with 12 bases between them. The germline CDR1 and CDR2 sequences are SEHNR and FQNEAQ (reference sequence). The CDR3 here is CASTVGELNTEAFF. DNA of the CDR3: TGTGCCAGCACCGTAGGGGAACTGAACACTGAAGCTTTCTTT.

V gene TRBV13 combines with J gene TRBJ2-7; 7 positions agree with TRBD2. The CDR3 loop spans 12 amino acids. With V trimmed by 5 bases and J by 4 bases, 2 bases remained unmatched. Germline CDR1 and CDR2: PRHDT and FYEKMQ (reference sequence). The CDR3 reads CASSPGGYEQYF. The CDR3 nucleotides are TGTGCCAGCAGCCCCGGGGGGTACGAGCAGTACTTC.

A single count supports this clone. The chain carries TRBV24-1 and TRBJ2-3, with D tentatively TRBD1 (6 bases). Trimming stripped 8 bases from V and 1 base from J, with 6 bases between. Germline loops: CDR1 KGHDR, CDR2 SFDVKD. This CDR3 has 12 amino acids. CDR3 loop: CATNRGTDTQYF. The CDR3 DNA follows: TGTGCCACCAACAGGGGCACAGATACGCAGTATTTT.

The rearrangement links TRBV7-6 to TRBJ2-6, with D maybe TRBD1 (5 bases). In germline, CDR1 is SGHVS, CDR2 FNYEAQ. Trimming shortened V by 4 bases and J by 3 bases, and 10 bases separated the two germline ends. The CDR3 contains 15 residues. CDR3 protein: CASSSRGRGANVLTF. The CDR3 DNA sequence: TGTGCCAGCAGCTCAAGGGGTCGTGGGGCCAACGTCCTGACTTTC.

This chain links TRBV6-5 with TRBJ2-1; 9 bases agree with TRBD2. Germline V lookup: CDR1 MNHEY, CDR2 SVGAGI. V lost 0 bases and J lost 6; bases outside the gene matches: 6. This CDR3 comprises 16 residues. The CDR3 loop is CASSYSPSGGTNEQFF. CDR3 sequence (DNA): TGTGCCAGCAGTTACTCACCCAGCGGGGGGACCAATGAGCAGTTCTTC.

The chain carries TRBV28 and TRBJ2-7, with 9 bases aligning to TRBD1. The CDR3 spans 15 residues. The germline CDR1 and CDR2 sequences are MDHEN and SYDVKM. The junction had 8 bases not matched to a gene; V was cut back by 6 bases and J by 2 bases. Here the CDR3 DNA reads TGTGCCAGCAGCCGCACCGACAGGGGGACCTACGAGCAGTACTTC. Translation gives CASSRTDRGTYEQYF. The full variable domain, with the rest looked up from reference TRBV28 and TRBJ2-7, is DVKVTQSSRYLVKRTGEKVFLECVQDMDHENMFWYRQDPGLGLRLIYFSYDVKMKEKGDIPEGYSVSREKKERFSLILESASTNQTSMYLCASSRTDRGTYEQYFGPGTRLTVT.

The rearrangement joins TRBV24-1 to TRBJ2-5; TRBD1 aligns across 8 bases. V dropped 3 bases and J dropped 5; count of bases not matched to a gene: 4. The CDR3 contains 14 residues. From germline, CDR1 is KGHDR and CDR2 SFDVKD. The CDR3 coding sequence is TGTGCCACCAGTGATCAGGGGGCGCGGGAGACCCAGTACTTC. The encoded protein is CATSDQGARETQYF.

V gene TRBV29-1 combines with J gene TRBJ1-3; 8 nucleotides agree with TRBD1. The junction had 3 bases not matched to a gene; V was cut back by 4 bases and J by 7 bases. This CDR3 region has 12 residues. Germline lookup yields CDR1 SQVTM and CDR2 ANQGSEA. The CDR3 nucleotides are TGCAGCGTTGGATGGACAGGGAACACCATATATTTT. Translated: CSVGWTGNTIYF.

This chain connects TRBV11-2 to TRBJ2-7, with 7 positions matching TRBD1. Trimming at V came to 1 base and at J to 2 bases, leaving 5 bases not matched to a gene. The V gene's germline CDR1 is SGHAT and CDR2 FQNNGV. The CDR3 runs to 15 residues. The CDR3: CASSLGGGSPYEQYF. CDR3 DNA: TGTGCCAGCAGCTTAGGAGGGGGCTCCCCCTACGAGCAGTACTTC.

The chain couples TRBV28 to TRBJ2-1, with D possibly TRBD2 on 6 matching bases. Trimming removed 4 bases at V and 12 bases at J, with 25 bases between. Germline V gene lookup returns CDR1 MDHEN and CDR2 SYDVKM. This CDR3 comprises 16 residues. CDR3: CASSYLAREFGAGQFF. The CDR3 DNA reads TGTGCCAGCAGTTACCTAGCGAGAGAGTTTGGAGCGGGGCAGTTCTTC.

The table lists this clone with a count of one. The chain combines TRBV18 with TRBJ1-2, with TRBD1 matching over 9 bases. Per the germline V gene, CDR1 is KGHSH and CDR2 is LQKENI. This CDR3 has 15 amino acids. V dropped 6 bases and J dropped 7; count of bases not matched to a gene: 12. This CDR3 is CASSSRGQGVSGYTF. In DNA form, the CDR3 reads TGTGCCAGCTCTTCCCGGGGACAGGGAGTCTCTGGCTACACCTTC.

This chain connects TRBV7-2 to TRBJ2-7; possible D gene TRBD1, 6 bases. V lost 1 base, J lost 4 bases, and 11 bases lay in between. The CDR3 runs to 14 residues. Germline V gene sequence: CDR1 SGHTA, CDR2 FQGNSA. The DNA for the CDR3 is TGTGCCAGCAGCTTAGTCCCAGGGGAATACGAGCAGTACTTC. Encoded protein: CASSLVPGEYEQYF.

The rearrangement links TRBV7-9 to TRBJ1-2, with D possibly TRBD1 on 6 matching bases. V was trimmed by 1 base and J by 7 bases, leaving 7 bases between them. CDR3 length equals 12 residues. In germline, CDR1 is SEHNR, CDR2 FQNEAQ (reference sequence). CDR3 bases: TGTGCCAGCAGCTTAGAACAGGGTGGCTACACCTTC. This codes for CASSLEQGGYTF.

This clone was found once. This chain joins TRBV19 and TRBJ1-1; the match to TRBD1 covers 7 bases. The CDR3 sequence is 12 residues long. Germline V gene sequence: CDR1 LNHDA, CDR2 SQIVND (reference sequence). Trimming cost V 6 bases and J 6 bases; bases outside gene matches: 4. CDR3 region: CASRDRAPEAFF. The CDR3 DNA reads TGTGCCAGTAGAGACAGGGCCCCTGAAGCTTTCTTT.

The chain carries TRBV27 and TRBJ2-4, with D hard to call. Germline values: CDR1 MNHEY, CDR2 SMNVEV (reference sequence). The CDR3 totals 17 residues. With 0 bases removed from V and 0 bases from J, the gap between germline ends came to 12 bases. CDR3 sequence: CASSLSSQMLAKNIQYF. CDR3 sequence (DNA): TGTGCCAGCAGTTTATCGTCACAGATGCTAGCCAAAAACATTCAGTACTTC.

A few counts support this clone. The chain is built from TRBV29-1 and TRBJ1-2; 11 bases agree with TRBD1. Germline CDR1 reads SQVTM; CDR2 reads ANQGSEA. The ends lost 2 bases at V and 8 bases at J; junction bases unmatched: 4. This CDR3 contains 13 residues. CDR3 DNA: TGCAGCGTTGAAAGGGACAGGGGGAGAGGCTACACCTTC. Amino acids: CSVERDRGRGYTF.

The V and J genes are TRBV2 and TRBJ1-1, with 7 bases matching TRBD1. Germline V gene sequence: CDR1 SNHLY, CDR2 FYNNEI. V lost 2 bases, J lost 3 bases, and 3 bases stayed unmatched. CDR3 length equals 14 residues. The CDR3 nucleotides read TGTGCCAGCAGTGAACAAGGGGGCTACACTGAAGCTTTCTTT. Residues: CASSEQGGYTEAFF. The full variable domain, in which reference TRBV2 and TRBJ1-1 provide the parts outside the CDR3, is EPEVTQTPSHQVTQMGQEVILRCVPISNHLYFYWYRQILGQKVEFLVSFYNNEISEKSEIFDDQFSVERPDGSNFTLKIRSTKLEDSAMYFCASSEQGGYTEAFFGQGTRLTVV.

As DNA, the CDR3 is TGTGCCAGTACCGAATCGACAGGGGTCGGCTCTGGAAACACCATATATTTT. Its protein is CASTESTGVGSGNTIYF. V usage is TRBV19 and J usage is TRBJ1-3; 8 bases agree with TRBD1. Unmatched junction bases numbered 11, after V lost 7 bases and J lost 0 bases. The germline CDR1 and CDR2 sequences are LNHDA and SQIVND (reference sequence). The CDR3 length is 17 residues.

Written as DNA, the CDR3 is TGTGCCAGCAGTTGGGGGGGCACTGAAGCTTTCTTT. It yields the protein CASSWGGTEAFF. This chain links TRBV12-3 or TRBV12-4 with TRBJ1-1, with TRBD1 as a possible D gene (5 bases). The CDR3 covers 12 residues. Trimming cost V 4 bases and J 4 bases, with 7 bases left between them.

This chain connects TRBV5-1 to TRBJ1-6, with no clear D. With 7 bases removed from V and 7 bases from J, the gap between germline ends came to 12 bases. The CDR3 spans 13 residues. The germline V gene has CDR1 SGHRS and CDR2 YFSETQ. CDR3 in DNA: TGCGCCAGCGCGGCCAGCCCCAATTCACCCCTCCACTTT. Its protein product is CASAASPNSPLHF.

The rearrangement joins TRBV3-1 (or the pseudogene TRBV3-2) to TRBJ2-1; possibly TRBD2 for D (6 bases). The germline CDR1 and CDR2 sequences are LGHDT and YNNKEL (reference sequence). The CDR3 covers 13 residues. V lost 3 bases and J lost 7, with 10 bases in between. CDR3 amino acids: CASSQTSGNEQFF. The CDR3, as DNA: TGTGCCAGCAGCCAGACTAGTGGGAATGAGCAGTTCTTC.

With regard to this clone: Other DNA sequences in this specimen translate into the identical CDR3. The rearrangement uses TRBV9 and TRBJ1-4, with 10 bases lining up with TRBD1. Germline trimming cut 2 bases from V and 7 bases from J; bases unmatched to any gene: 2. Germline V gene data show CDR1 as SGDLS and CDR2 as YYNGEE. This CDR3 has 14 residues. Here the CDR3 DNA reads TGTGCCAGCAGCGTGGGACAGGGGAGTGAAAAACTGTTTTTT. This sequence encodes CASSVGQGSEKLFF.

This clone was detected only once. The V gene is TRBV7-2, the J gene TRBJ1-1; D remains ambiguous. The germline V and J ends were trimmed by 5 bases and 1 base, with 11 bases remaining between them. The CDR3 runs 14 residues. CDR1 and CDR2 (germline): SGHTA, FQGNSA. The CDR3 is CASSPRIGNTEAFF. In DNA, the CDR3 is TGTGCCAGCAGCCCCCGTATCGGGAACACTGAAGCTTTCTTT. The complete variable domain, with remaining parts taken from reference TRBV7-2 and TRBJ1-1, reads GAGVSQSPSNKVTEKGKDVELRCDPISGHTALYWYRQSLGQGLEFLIYFQGNSAPDKSGLPSDRFSAERTGGSVSTLTIQRTQQEDSAVYLCASSPRIGNTEAFFGQGTRLTVV.

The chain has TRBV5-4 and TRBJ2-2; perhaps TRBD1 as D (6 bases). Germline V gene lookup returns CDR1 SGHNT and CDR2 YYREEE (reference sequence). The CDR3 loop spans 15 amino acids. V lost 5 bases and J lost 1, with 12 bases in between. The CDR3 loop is CASSYEGQNTGELFF. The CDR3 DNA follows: TGTGCCAGCAGTTACGAGGGACAGAACACCGGGGAGCTGTTTTTT. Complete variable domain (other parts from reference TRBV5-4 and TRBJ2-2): ETGVTQSPTHLIKTRGQQVTLRCSSQSGHNTVSWYQQALGQGPQFIFQYYREEENGRGNFPPRFSGLQFPNYSSELNVNALELDDSALYLCASSYEGQNTGELFFGEGSRLTVL.

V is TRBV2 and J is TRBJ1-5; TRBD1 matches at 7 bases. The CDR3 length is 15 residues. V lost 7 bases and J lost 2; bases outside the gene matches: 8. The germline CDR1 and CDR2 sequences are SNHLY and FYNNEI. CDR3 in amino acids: CASNRQGMGNQPQHF. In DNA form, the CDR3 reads TGTGCCAGCAATAGACAGGGTATGGGCAATCAGCCCCAGCATTTT.